The 26 T cell receptor beta chains listed next were all sequenced from one sample in a study of CD8 T cells in ankylosing spondylitis. MiXCR, applied by TCRdb to the 5' RACE reads, yields one record per CDR3 protein. The data show 350,000 to 450,000 distinct CDR3 sequences, approximately 20% seen once. The sequencing sample was made of blood, either unsorted or a sorted T cell fraction (not recorded which). The receptors were sampled from a male donor with ankylosing spondylitis or in good health (not recorded which).

This chain connects TRBV12-3 or TRBV12-4 to TRBJ2-2; the D gene is possibly TRBD2 (6 bases). Trimming took 5 bases from V and 7 from J, leaving 11 bases between them. CDR3 length equals 13 residues. CDR3 in amino acids: CASSPTSRGELFF. The CDR3 nucleotides are TGTGCCAGCAGTCCTACTAGCCGCGGGGAGCTGTTTTTT.

This clonotype has more than one count but fewer than ten. The chain joins TRBV4-1 to TRBJ2-1, with D possibly matching TRBD1 (5 bases). Per the germline V gene, CDR1 is MGHRA and CDR2 is YSYEKL. V dropped 0 bases and J dropped 9 bases, with 18 bases sitting between them. The CDR3 is 16 amino acids. The CDR3 region has the DNA TGCGCCAGCAGCCAAGATTTAGGGGCAGGGTCGGGTGAGCAGTTCTTC. This sequence encodes CASSQDLGAGSGEQFF.

The sample holds a few counts of this clonotype. This sequence joins TRBV7-9 and TRBJ2-7; D may be TRBD1 (6 bases). Germline V gene lookup returns CDR1 SEHNR and CDR2 FQNEAQ (reference sequence). There are 15 residues in the CDR3. Trimming cost V 0 bases and J 0 bases, with 9 bases left between them. The CDR3 loop is CASSLAGAISYEQYF. The CDR3 coding sequence is TGTGCCAGCAGCTTAGCGGGGGCTATCTCCTACGAGCAGTACTTC.

The gene calls are TRBV5-6 and TRBJ2-7, with a possible D match to TRBD1 (6 bases). This CDR3 has 17 amino acids. CDR1 is SGHDT and CDR2 is YYEEEE in the germline V gene. V lost 4 bases and J lost 0, with 20 bases in between. The CDR3 is CASSTGFISASSYEQYF. DNA of the CDR3: TGTGCCAGCAGCACAGGGTTCATCAGCGCGTCCTCCTACGAGCAGTACTTC.

This clonotype was seen more than once but under ten times. V usage is TRBV12-2 and J usage is TRBJ1-1; the table calls TRBD1, which could not be checked here. TRBV12-2 is tagged as a pseudogene. CDR3 length: 15 residues. The CDR3 is CASRSRGPMNTEAFF. CDR3 coding DNA: TGTGCAAGTCGCTCCAGGGGGCCAATGAACACTGAAGCTTTCTTT.

The chain links TRBV28 to TRBJ2-7; weak D call: TRBD1 (6 bases). The CDR3 is 15 residues long. V was pared by 5 bases and J by 0 bases, with 14 bases between. The germline V gene encodes CDR1 MDHEN and CDR2 SYDVKM. The CDR3 region is CASSPTGLLSYEQYF. The CDR3, as DNA: TGTGCCAGCAGTCCGACAGGTCTACTCTCCTACGAGCAGTACTTC.

The V gene is TRBV4-1, the J gene TRBJ2-1; 8 bases align to TRBD2. This CDR3 is built from 16 residues. The germline gives CDR1 MGHRA, CDR2 YSYEKL. Unmatched junction bases numbered 6, after V lost 0 bases and J lost 5 bases. The CDR3 coding sequence is TGCGCCAGCAGCCAAGAAGACGGGGGGGGACACAATGAGCAGTTCTTC. Protein product: CASSQEDGGGHNEQFF.

V usage is TRBV7-9 and J usage is TRBJ2-3; D remains ambiguous. There are 12 residues in the CDR3. Looked up from germline, CDR1 is SEHNR and CDR2 is FQNEAQ (reference sequence). Between the trimmed V and J ends, which lost 8 bases and 2 bases, there was a span of 8 bases. The CDR3 coding sequence is TGTGCCAGCCCCCGACCCACAGATACGCAGTATTTT. Translation gives CASPRPTDTQYF.

V usage is TRBV14 and J usage is TRBJ2-1; TRBD2 might be the D (7 bases). Germline CDR1 SGHDN, CDR2 FVKESK. V lost 4 bases to trimming and J lost 5 bases, with 15 bases between them. This CDR3 is built from 15 residues. The CDR3 nucleotides read TGTGCCAGCAGCCCCCGGGGGGCCATCGACAATGAGCAGTTCTTC. It encodes CASSPRGAIDNEQFF.

This clonotype was seen a few times. The V call is TRBV12-3 or TRBV12-4, the J call TRBJ1-6; weak D call: TRBD1 (5 bases). The length of the CDR3 is 12 residues. The V gene lost 8 bases and the J gene lost 13 bases, with 15 bases spanning the gap. In nucleotides, the CDR3 is TGTGCCAGCCGGGGGGGTTTGAGTCCCCTCCACTTT. This gives the protein CASRGGLSPLHF.

The V gene is TRBV11-2, the J gene TRBJ2-3; 7 positions agree with TRBD2. CDR3 length: 14 amino acids. The junction had 9 bases not matched to a gene; V was cut back by 7 bases and J by 5 bases. Germline CDR1 reads SGHAT; CDR2 reads FQNNGV. CDR3 amino acids: CASINSGSRDTQYF. In DNA, the CDR3 is TGTGCCAGCATCAATAGCGGGTCTAGAGATACGCAGTATTTT.

This clonotype turned up a few times. DNA for the CDR3: TGTGCCATCAGTGAGCAAAACTACAATGAGCAGTTCTTC. Translated, it gives CAISEQNYNEQFF. V gene TRBV10-3 combines with J gene TRBJ2-1; D is undetermined. Trimming left V 2 bases short and J 3 bases short, with 5 bases between. CDR1 is ENHRY and CDR2 is SYGVKD in the germline V gene. The CDR3 loop spans 13 amino acids.

In its sample, this clonotype was seen a few times. The chain couples TRBV10-3 to TRBJ2-2; 7 positions match TRBD2. The germline gives CDR1 ENHRY, CDR2 SYGVKD. After removal of 11 bases from V and 0 bases from J, the junction contained 9 bases not matched to a gene. This CDR3 comprises 15 residues. CDR3 DNA: TGTGCCGTCCCGGGGGGACCCTCGAACACCGGGGAGCTGTTTTTT. It encodes CAVPGGPSNTGELFF.

The V gene is TRBV7-9, the J gene TRBJ2-3; 10 positions match TRBD2. Germline CDR1 reads SEHNR; CDR2 reads FQNEAQ (reference sequence). CDR3 length equals 14 residues. After removal of 3 bases from V and 8 bases from J, the junction contained 5 bases not matched to a gene. Written as DNA, the CDR3 is TGTGCCAGCAGCTTGGGACTAGCGCTGGGTACGCAGTATTTT. This codes for CASSLGLALGTQYF.

Only a few counts were recorded for this clonotype. J is TRBJ2-1 and V is TRBV19, with D maybe TRBD2 (5 bases). The CDR3 spans 13 residues. Trimming shortened V by 6 bases and J by 4 bases, and 10 bases separated the two germline ends. Germline lookup yields CDR1 LNHDA and CDR2 SQIVND (reference sequence). CDR3 sequence: CASSPGFYNEQFF. DNA for the CDR3: TGTGCCAGTAGCCCGGGATTTTACAATGAGCAGTTCTTC.

The chain joins TRBV11-1 to TRBJ2-2; D is unclear. From germline, CDR1 is SGHAT and CDR2 FQDESV (reference sequence). The CDR3 has 20 amino acids. V shed 5 bases and J shed 4 bases, with 29 bases lying between them. In DNA form, the CDR3 reads TGTGCCAGCAGCCCACGCCTTATAGGACCCTCTTCGTCGGCCACCGGGGAGCTGTTTTTT. Translated, it gives CASSPRLIGPSSSATGELFF.

This clonotype was found a few times. This chain connects TRBV12-3 or TRBV12-4 to TRBJ2-1, with D possibly being TRBD2 (5 bases). V dropped 6 bases and J dropped 9 bases, with 18 bases sitting between them. CDR3 length: 14 residues. The CDR3 sequence is CASSPGRGQSEQFF. As DNA, the CDR3 is TGTGCCAGCAGCCCCGGACGGGGTCAGAGTGAGCAGTTCTTC.

The chain recombines TRBV5-6 with TRBJ2-7; D is possibly TRBD2 (6 bases). The CDR3 is 14 residues long. Germline CDR1 reads SGHDT; CDR2 reads YYEEEE. V lost 0 bases to trimming and J lost 5 bases, with 12 bases between them. For the CDR3, the DNA is TGTGCCAGCAGCTTGGGCGGAGGGTCGGACGAGCAGTACTTC. Its protein is CASSLGGGSDEQYF.

This clonotype was detected a few times. The chain employs TRBV30 and TRBJ2-1; a weak D match, TRBD1 (5 bases). The CDR3 loop spans 12 amino acids. Per the germline V gene, CDR1 is GTSNPN and CDR2 is SVGIG (reference sequence). V was trimmed by 4 bases and J by 2 bases, leaving 6 bases between them. CDR3 sequence: CAWKGAYNEQFF. The CDR3 DNA sequence: TGTGCCTGGAAAGGGGCCTACAATGAGCAGTTCTTC.

The chain recombines TRBV7-9 with TRBJ2-7; TRBD2 matches 13 bases. Looked up from germline, CDR1 is SEHNR and CDR2 is FQNEAQ (reference sequence). The CDR3 sequence is 16 residues long. Trimming took 5 bases from V and 3 from J; bases not matched to a gene: 7. As DNA, the CDR3 is TGTGCCAGCAGCGGAGGACTAGCGGGGGTTCTCTACGAGCAGTACTTC. Encoded protein: CASSGGLAGVLYEQYF.

J is TRBJ2-3 and V is TRBV7-9, with D perhaps matching TRBD2 (6 bases). Germline V gene sequence: CDR1 SEHNR, CDR2 FQNEAQ (reference sequence). This CDR3 spans 14 amino acids. The CDR3 spells CAHLSGELADTQYF. CDR3 nucleotides: TGTGCTCATTTGTCGGGGGAATTGGCAGATACGCAGTATTTT.

The chain employs TRBV4-1 and TRBJ2-1; 7 positions agree with TRBD1. Germline-derived CDR1 and CDR2 are MGHRA and YSYEKL. The CDR3 totals 19 residues. With V trimmed by 2 bases and J by 0 bases, 13 bases remained unmatched. The CDR3 protein is CASSQLQGISDRSYNEQFF. The DNA for the CDR3 is TGCGCCAGCAGCCAATTACAGGGGATTAGCGACCGCTCCTACAATGAGCAGTTCTTC.

The V call is TRBV3-1, the J call TRBJ2-7, with 7 bases matching TRBD1. The CDR3 extends over 15 amino acids. The junction had 11 bases not matched to a gene; V was cut back by 4 bases and J by 5 bases. Per germline, CDR1 LGHDT and CDR2 YNNKEL (reference sequence). The chain's CDR3 is CASSPPNRGQHEQYF. In DNA form, the CDR3 reads TGTGCCAGCAGCCCCCCCAACAGGGGTCAACACGAGCAGTACTTC.

This clonotype was seen a few times. The chain has TRBV12-3 or TRBV12-4 and TRBJ2-7, with D perhaps being TRBD1 or TRBD2 (7 bases each). The V gene lost 0 bases and the J gene lost 2 bases, with 14 bases spanning the gap. The length of the CDR3 is 16 residues. The CDR3 coding sequence is TGTGCCAGCAGTTTAGCGGGAGGGGGCGAGGCCTACGAGCAGTACTTC. Amino acids: CASSLAGGGEAYEQYF.

This clonotype has only a few counts. The rearrangement links TRBV11-2 to TRBJ2-1; 12 bases line up with TRBD2. Germline trimming cut 2 bases from V and 10 bases from J; bases unmatched to any gene: 6. CDR3 size: 15 residues. The germline CDR1 and CDR2 sequences are SGHAT and FQNNGV. In DNA, the CDR3 is TGTGCCAGCAGCTTACTAGCGGGGGGGTTCGGGGAGCAGTTCTTC. Protein sequence: CASSLLAGGFGEQFF. The variable domain in full, completed from reference TRBV11-2 and TRBJ2-1, reads EAGVAQSPRYKIIEKRQSVAFWCNPISGHATLYWYQQILGQGPKLLIQFQNNGVVDDSQLPKDRFSAERLKGVDSTLKIQPAKLEDSAVYLCASSLLAGGFGEQFFGPGTRLTVL.

The rearrangement joins TRBV5-6 to TRBJ2-1; 7 bases agree with TRBD2. The CDR3 totals 16 residues. V lost 0 bases and J lost 0; bases outside the gene matches: 3. Germline V gives CDR1 SGHDT, CDR2 YYEEEE. CDR3 residues: CASSLGPGGSYNEQFF. The CDR3 DNA follows: TGTGCCAGCAGCTTGGGACCGGGGGGCTCCTACAATGAGCAGTTCTTC.